These 8 T cell receptor beta chains came from one sample sequenced in a study of cytomegalovirus exposure and HLA in healthy donors. The PCR was carried out with 60 Vbeta primers and 13 Jbeta primers. Assay: immunoSEQ multiplex PCR; the TCRdb copy retains only in-frame clones and omits some. The repertoire holds roughly 80,000 clones, with about four fifths as singletons. The sequenced material came from PBMCs. These receptors all stem from a woman aged 25-40 years in good health and CMV-seronegative.

The rearrangement joins TRBV7-2 to TRBJ2-3; D unclear. There are 11 residues in the CDR3. Germline CDR1 SGHTA, CDR2 FQGNSA. V shed 4 bases and J shed 4 bases, with 3 bases lying between them. CDR3 loop: CASSSADTQYF. The DNA of the CDR3 is TGTGCCAGCAGCTCAGCAGATACGCAGTATTTT.

The genes are TRBV12-2 and TRBJ1-1. TRBV12-2 is designated a pseudogene. CDR3 length equals 13 residues. The CDR3 bases are TGTGCAAGTCGCTGTCGGGAGGCCGATGAAGCTTTCTTT. It yields the protein CASRCREADEAFF.

V usage is TRBV6-5 and J usage is TRBJ2-7; TRBD2 is a possible D gene (6 bases). Deletions cut 6 bases from V and 5 bases from J, with 17 bases between. Germline V lookup: CDR1 MNHEY, CDR2 SVGAGI. CDR3 length: 14 amino acids. The CDR3 DNA sequence: TGTGCCAGCAGCGCTCGGACCGGGAGTGACGAGCAGTACTTC. Protein: CASSARTGSDEQYF.

The rearrangement uses TRBV21-1 and TRBJ1-1. TRBV21-1 is reported as a pseudogene. CDR3 length: 12 amino acids. CDR3 loop: CAPPAPNTEAFF. The DNA of the CDR3 is TGTGCCCCCCCCGCGCCGAACACTGAAGCTTTCTTT.

The rearrangement links TRBV27 to TRBJ2-6; tentative D call: TRBD1 (6 bases). Trimming took off 8 bases at V and 2 bases at J, with 10 bases between the two ends. Germline V gene sequence: CDR1 MNHEY, CDR2 SMNVEV (reference sequence). The CDR3 contains 14 residues. CDR3 in amino acids: CASSWGPGANVLTF. The CDR3 DNA is TGTGCCAGCTCCTGGGGGCCTGGGGCCAACGTCCTGACTTTC.

The rearrangement uses TRBV19 and TRBJ1-1; 11 bases are shared with TRBD1. Germline CDR1 and CDR2: LNHDA and SQIVND (reference sequence). J lost 4 bases, V lost 3 bases, and 4 bases had no gene match. The length of the CDR3 is 15 residues. The CDR3 sequence is CASSMGDRGGTEAFF. DNA for the CDR3: TGTGCCAGTAGTATGGGGGACAGGGGGGGCACTGAAGCTTTCTTT.

The rearrangement uses TRBV18 and TRBJ1-1, with a weak D call TRBD1 (5 bases). The V gene lost 3 bases and the J gene lost 6 bases, with 11 bases spanning the gap. Germline V gene data show CDR1 as KGHSH and CDR2 as LQKENI. The CDR3 runs to 13 residues. CDR3 loop: CASSPSTGSEAFF. Written as DNA, the CDR3 is TGTGCCAGCTCACCTAGTACAGGTTCTGAAGCTTTCTTT.

This clone has more than one count but fewer than ten. The chain recombines TRBV7-2 with TRBJ2-1; 9 bases match TRBD2. The CDR3 is 15 amino acids. The V and J ends lost 5 bases and 12 bases, in that order; junction bases with no gene match: 14. Germline CDR1 reads SGHTA; CDR2 reads FQGNSA. Here the CDR3 DNA reads TGTGCCAGCAGCCCCCAAAAGCGGGAGGCCGAGGTGCAGTTCTTC. Protein sequence: CASSPQKREAEVQFF.